The sequence of this T cell receptor (beta chain) was determined in a study of CD8 T cells in Susac syndrome. Study-level points and caveats: As the study acknowledged, the number of individuals who were part of its TCR sequencing and HLA analysis was relatively small.

Note on this clonotype: The antigen is undetermined.

CDR1 SGHRS and CDR2 YFSETQ come from the germline V gene. This CDR3 region has 13 residues. V gave up 2 bases and J gave up 8 bases, with 13 bases separating them. CD8+ and CD4+ T cells circulating in blood were sequenced for TCR beta. RNA amounts of roughly 0.5 to 1 ug underwent reverse transcription with random hexamers. The amplification used immunoSEQ multiplex PCR on TCR beta CDR3; it spanned 54 Vbeta and 13 Jbeta. TCRdb re-derived calls from the immunoSEQ multiplex PCR reads in MiXCR, one entry per CDR3 protein. In the table there are about 90,000 distinct CDR3 sequences, over 80% of which are singletons.

This sequence originates from a human donor in good health. Sequences were obtained from CD8+ T cells from PBMCs. The V and J genes are TRBV5-1 and TRBJ1-2; a weak D match, TRBD1 (6 bases). The CDR3 reads CASSFGTFRGYTF. The DNA for the CDR3 is TGCGCCAGCAGCTTCGGGACATTCAGGGGCTACACCTTC.